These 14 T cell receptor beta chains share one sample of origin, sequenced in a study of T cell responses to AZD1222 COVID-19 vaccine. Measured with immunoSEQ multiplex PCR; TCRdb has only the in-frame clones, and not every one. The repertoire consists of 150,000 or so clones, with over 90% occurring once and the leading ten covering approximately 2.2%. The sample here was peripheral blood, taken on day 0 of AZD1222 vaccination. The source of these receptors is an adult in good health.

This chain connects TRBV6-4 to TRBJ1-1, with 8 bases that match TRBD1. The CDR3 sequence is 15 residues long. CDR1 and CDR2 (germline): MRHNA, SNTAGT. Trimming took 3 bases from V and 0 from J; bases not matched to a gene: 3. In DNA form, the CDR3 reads TGTGCCAGCAGTGAATACAGGGGGATGAACACTGAAGCTTTCTTT. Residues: CASSEYRGMNTEAFF.

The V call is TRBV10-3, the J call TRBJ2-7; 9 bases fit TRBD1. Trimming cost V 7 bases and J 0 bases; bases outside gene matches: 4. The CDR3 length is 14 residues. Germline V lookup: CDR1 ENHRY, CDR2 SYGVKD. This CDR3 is CAIMGTGSSYEQYF. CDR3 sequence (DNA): TGTGCCATCATGGGGACAGGGAGCTCCTACGAGCAGTACTTC.

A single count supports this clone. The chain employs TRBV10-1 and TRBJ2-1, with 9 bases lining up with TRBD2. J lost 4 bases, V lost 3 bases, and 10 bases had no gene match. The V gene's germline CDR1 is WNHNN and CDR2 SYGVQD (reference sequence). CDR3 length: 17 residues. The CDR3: CASSEARGGRGYNEQFF. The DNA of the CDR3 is TGCGCCAGCAGTGAAGCCCGGGGCGGGAGGGGATACAATGAGCAGTTCTTC.

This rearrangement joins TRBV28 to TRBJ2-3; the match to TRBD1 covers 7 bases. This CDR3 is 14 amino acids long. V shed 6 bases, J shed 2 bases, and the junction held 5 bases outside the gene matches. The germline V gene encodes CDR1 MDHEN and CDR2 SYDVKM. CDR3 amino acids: CASRPDRVTDTQYF. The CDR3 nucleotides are TGTGCCAGCAGACCTGACAGGGTCACAGATACGCAGTATTTT. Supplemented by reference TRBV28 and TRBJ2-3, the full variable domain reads DVKVTQSSRYLVKRTGEKVFLECVQDMDHENMFWYRQDPGLGLRLIYFSYDVKMKEKGDIPEGYSVSREKKERFSLILESASTNQTSMYLCASRPDRVTDTQYFGPGTRLTVL.

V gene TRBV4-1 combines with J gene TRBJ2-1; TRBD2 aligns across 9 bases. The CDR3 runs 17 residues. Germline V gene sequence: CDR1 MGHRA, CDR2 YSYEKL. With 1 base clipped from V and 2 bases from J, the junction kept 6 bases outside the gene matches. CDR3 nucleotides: TGCGCCAGCAGCCAAGCTCGACTAGCGGAGGCCTACAATGAGCAGTTCTTC. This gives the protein CASSQARLAEAYNEQFF.

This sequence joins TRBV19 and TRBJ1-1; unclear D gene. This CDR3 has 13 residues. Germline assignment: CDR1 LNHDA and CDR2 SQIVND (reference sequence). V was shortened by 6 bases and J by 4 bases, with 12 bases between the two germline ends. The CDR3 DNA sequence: TGTGCCAGTAGACCGATCTCGGGCACTGAAGCTTTCTTT. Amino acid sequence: CASRPISGTEAFF.

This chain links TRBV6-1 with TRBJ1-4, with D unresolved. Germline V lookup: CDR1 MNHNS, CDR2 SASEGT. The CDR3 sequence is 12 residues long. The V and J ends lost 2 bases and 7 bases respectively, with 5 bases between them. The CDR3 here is CASSEIPEKLFF. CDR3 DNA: TGTGCCAGCAGTGAAATTCCTGAAAAACTGTTTTTT.

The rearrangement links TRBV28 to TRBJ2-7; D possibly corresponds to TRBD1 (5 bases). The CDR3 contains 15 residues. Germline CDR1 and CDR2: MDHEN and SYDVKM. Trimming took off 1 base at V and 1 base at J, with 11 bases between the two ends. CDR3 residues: CASSLYQGGSYEQYF. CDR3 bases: TGTGCCAGCAGTTTATACCAGGGTGGGTCCTACGAGCAGTACTTC.

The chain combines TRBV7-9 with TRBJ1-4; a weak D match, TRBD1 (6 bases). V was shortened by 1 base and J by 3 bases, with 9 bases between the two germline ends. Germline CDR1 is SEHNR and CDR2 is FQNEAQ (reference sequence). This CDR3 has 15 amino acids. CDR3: CASSLEGGPNEKLFF. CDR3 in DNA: TGTGCCAGCAGCTTAGAAGGGGGACCTAATGAAAAACTGTTTTTT. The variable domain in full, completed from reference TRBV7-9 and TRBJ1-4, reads DTGVSQNPRHKITKRGQNVTFRCDPISEHNRLYWYRQTLGQGPEFLTYFQNEAQLEKSRLLSDRFSAERPKGSFSTLEIQRTEQGDSAMYLCASSLEGGPNEKLFFGSGTQLSVL.

CDR3 loop: CASSPGGRVGAEAFF. DNA of the CDR3: TGTGCCAGCTCACCAGGTGGGAGGGTGGGCGCTGAAGCTTTCTTT. This chain connects TRBV18 to TRBJ1-1, with D hard to call. Trimming pared 2 bases from V and 6 bases from J, leaving 16 bases between. The V gene's germline CDR1 is KGHSH and CDR2 LQKENI. The CDR3 is 15 amino acids.

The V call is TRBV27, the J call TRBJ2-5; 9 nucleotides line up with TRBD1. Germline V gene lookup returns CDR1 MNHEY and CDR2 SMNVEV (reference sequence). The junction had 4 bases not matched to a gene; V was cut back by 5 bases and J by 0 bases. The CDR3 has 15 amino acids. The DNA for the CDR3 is TGTGCCAGCAGTCCGGGACAGGGATACCAAGAGACCCAGTACTTC. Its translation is CASSPGQGYQETQYF.

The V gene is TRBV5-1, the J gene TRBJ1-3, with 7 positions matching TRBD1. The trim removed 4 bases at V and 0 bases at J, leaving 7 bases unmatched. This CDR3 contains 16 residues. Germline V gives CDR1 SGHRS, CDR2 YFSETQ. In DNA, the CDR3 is TGCGCCAGCAGCCTGTCCCGGGACAGCTCTGGAAACACCATATATTTT. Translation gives CASSLSRDSSGNTIYF.

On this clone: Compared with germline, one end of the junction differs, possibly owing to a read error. This CDR3 is CASSYSAPGTGNYHF. CDR3 in DNA: TGTGCCAGCAGTTACTCAGCCCCCGGGACAGGGAATTACCACTTC. The chain uses TRBV6-5 and TRBJ1-2; 9 nucleotides match TRBD1. The CDR3 runs to 15 residues. CDR1 is MNHEY and CDR2 is SVGAGI in the germline V gene.

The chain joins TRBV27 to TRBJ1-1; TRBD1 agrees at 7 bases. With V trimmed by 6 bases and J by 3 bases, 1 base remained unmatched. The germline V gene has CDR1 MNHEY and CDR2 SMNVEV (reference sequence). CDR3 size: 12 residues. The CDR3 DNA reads TGTGCCAGCAGGGGACAGTACACTGAAGCTTTCTTT. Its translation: CASRGQYTEAFF.